Sequencing of this T cell receptor (beta chain) was carried out in a study of beta chain features in type 1 diabetes. Findings and caveats of the study: Highly expressing activated T cells could be over-counted with a cDNA template. Naive, central memory and regulatory TCRB repertoires appeared more similar among patients than healthy donors. For Type 1 diabetes patients, all four CD4+ subsets carried TCRB CDR3s that were moderately but significantly shorter.

Blood was collected once per donor into heparin, averaging approximately 0.12 L. On this clone itself: Antigen unknown.

The CDR3 totals 16 residues. The germline CDR1 and CDR2 sequences are MDHEN and SYDVKM. With V trimmed by 4 bases and J by 1 base, 8 bases remained unmatched. Expressed TCRB transcripts were sequenced because the entire RNA isolate underwent reverse transcription. The table came from immunoSEQ multiplex PCR; TCRdb's copy has only in-frame clones and leaves some out. The table shows more than 300,000 clones, with roughly a tenth occurring only once. This clonotype originated in a young man with type 1 diabetes. The chain is built from TRBV28 and TRBJ2-7; TRBD1 aligns across 9 bases. Material for sequencing was central memory CD4+ T cells from blood. The chain's CDR3 is CASSSTGTGSSYEQYF. The DNA for the CDR3 is TGTGCCAGCAGTTCGACCGGGACAGGGAGTTCCTACGAGCAGTACTTC.